The T cell receptor beta chain described here comes from a study of T cells in narcolepsy (dated by TCRdb to 2017 to 2018). About the study as a whole: Patients with narcolepsy type 1 or type 2 (NT1, NT2) were enrolled in the study together with healthy control donors. Autoreactive T cells targeting hypocretin neuron self-antigens (hypocretin, TRIB2) were sought in narcolepsy patients, and TCR Vbeta sequencing was used to track clonotypes in blood and CSF.

For TCR Vbeta sequencing, memory CD4+ T cells were sorted ex vivo from the peripheral blood of narcolepsy patients and healthy controls. Concerning this clone itself: Its antigen is currently not known. Base-call qualities are not available, and no considerably larger clone is one nucleotide away.

The research as a whole found: Numbers of sequenced blood memory CD4+ clonotypes were comparable, averaging approximately 40,000 in patients and roughly 35,000 in controls. No sequences matching autoreactive T cell clones were contained in some blood memory CD4+ repertoires from patients and controls. Autoreactive clonotypes were reported to be detected serially in the blood of the same patients and of different patients, but not in the blood of healthy controls. HCRT-specific and TRIB2-specific autoreactive clonotypes were highlighted in plots that compared CD4+ T cell clonotypes in CSF versus blood from the same patient.

CDR3 length: 15 amino acids, cysteine to phenylalanine. Of all the DNA, just the CDR3 is kept, 45 bases in frame from base 1. As encoded in the germline V gene, CDR1 is SGDLS while CDR2 is YYNGEE. Trimming removed 3 bases from V and 3 bases from J, leaving 12 bases between the germline ends. Preparation of the library involved the immunoSEQ multiplex PCR assay. TCRdb re-hosts the immuneACCESS table, in-frame sequences only. Its copies lack some clones; in the studies checked, an unresolved V gene accounts for under half of them, and the cause for the rest is not known. The sample includes about 41,000 clones, with around 88% observed a single time. More than 0.9% of the sample comes from the top ten.

This receptor chain uses TRBV9 and TRBJ2-2; the D call is possibly TRBD1 or TRBD2, each sharing 5 bases. Material for sequencing was CD45RA- memory CD4+ T cells from PBMCs. The cell subset or site label for this specimen denotes: memory T cells sorted ex vivo from peripheral blood. The sequence derives from a human donor with narcolepsy. The CDR3 reads as follows: CASSGLGADTGELFF. The DNA sequence is as follows: TGTGCCAGCAGCGGACTCGGGGCGGACACCGGGGAGCTGTTTTTT.